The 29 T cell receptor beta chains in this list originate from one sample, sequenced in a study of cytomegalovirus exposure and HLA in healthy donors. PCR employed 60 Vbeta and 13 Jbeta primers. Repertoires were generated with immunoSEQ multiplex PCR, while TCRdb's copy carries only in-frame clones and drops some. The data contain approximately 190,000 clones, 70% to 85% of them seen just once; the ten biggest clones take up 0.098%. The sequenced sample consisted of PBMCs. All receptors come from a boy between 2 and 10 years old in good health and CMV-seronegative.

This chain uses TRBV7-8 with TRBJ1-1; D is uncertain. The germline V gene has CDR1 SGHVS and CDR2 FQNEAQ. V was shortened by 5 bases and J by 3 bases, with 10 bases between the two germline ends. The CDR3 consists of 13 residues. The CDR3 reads CASSPRSDTEAFF. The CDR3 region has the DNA TGTGCCAGCAGCCCCCGATCAGACACTGAAGCTTTCTTT.

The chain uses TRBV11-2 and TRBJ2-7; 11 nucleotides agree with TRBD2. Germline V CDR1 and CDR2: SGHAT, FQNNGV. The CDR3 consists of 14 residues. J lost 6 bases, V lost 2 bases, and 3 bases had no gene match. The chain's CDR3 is CASSLISGGGEQYF. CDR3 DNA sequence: TGTGCCAGCAGCTTAATTAGCGGGGGGGGCGAGCAGTACTTC.

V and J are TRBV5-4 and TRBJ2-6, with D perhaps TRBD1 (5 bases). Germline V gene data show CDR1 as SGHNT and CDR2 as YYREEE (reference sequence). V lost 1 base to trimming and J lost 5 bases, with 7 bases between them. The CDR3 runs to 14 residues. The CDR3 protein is CASSLPGRANVLTF. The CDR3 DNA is TGTGCCAGCAGCTTGCCAGGGCGGGCCAACGTCCTGACTTTC.

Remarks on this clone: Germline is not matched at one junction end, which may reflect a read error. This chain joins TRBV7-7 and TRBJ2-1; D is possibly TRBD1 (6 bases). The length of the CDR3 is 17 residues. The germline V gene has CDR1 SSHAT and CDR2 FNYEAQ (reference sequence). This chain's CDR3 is CASSPGRGESSYNEQFF. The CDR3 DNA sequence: TGTGCTAGCAGCCCCGGCAGGGGCGAAAGCTCCTACAATGAGCAGTTCTTC.

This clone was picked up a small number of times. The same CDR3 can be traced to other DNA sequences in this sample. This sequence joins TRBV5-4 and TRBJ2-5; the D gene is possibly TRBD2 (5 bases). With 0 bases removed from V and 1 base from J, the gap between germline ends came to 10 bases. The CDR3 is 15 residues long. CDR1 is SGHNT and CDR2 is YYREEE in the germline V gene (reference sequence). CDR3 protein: CASSLGRTGQETQYF. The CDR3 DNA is TGTGCCAGCAGCTTGGGGAGGACGGGCCAAGAGACCCAGTACTTC.

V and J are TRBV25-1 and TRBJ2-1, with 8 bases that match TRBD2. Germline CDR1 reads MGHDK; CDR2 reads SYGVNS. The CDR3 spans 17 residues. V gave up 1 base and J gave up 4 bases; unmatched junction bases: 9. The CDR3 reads CASSESAGTRLYNEQFF. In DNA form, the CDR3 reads TGTGCCAGCAGTGAATCCGCGGGGACTAGACTATACAATGAGCAGTTCTTC.

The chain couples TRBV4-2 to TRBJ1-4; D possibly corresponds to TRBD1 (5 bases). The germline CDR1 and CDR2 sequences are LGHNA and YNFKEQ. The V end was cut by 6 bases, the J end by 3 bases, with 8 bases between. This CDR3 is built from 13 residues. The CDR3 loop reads CASRGDANEKLFF. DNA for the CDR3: TGTGCCAGCAGAGGGGATGCTAATGAAAAACTGTTTTTT.

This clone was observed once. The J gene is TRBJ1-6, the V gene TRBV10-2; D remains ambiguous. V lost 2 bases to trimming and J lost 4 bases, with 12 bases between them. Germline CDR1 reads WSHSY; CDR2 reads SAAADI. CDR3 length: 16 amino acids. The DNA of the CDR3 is TGCGCCAGCAGTGAGGCTCTACAGATTTATAATTCACCCCTCCACTTT. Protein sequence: CASSEALQIYNSPLHF.

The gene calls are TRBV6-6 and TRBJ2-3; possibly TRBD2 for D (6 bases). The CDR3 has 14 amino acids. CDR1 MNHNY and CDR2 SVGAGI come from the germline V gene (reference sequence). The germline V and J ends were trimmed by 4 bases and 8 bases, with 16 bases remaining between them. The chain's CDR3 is CASSFAGPVRTQYF. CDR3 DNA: TGTGCCAGCAGTTTCGCGGGGCCGGTTCGTACGCAGTATTTT.

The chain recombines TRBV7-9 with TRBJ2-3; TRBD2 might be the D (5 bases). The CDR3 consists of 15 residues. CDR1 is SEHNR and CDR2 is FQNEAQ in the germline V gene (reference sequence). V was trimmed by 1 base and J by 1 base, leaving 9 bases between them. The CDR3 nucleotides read TGTGCCAGCAGCTTAGGTGGCGGGCGCACAGATACGCAGTATTTT. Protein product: CASSLGGGRTDTQYF.

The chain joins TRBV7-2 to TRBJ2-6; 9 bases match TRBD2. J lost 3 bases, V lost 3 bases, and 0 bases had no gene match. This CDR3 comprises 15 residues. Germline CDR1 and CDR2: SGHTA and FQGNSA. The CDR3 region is CASSLRGGGANVLTF. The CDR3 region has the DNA TGTGCCAGCAGCTTGCGGGGGGGTGGGGCCAACGTCCTGACTTTC. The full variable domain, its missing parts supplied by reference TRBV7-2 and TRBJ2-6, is GAGVSQSPSNKVTEKGKDVELRCDPISGHTALYWYRQSLGQGLEFLIYFQGNSAPDKSGLPSDRFSAERTGGSVSTLTIQRTQQEDSAVYLCASSLRGGGANVLTFGAGSRLTVL.

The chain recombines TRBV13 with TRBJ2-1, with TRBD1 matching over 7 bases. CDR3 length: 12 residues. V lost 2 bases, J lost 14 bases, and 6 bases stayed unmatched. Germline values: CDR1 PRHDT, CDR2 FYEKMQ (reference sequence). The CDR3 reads CASSLSGQEKFF. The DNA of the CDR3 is TGTGCCAGCAGCTTAAGTGGACAGGAAAAGTTCTTC. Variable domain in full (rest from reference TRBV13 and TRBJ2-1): AAGVIQSPRHLIKEKRETATLKCYPIPRHDTVYWYQQGPGQDPQFLISFYEKMQSDKGSIPDRFSAQQFSDYHSELNMSSLELGDSALYFCASSLSGQEKFFGPGTRLTVL.

The CDR3 region is CASSVPEEETQYF. CDR3 nucleotides: TGTGCCAGCAGTGTGCCGGAGGAGGAGACCCAGTACTTC. The rearrangement joins TRBV2 to TRBJ2-5; D perhaps matches TRBD2 (5 bases). There are 13 residues in the CDR3. Germline values: CDR1 SNHLY, CDR2 FYNNEI. Deletions cut 4 bases from V and 5 bases from J, with 11 bases between. Combining the CDR3 with reference TRBV2 and TRBJ2-5 gives the whole variable domain EPEVTQTPSHQVTQMGQEVILRCVPISNHLYFYWYRQILGQKVEFLVSFYNNEISEKSEIFDDQFSVERPDGSNFTLKIRSTKLEDSAMYFCASSVPEEETQYFGPGTRLLVL.

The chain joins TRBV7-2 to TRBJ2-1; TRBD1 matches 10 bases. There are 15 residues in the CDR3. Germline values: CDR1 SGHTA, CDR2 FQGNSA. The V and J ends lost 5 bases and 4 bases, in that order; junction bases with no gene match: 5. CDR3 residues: CASSQTGQGYNEQFF. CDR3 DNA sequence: TGTGCCAGCAGCCAGACGGGACAGGGGTACAATGAGCAGTTCTTC.

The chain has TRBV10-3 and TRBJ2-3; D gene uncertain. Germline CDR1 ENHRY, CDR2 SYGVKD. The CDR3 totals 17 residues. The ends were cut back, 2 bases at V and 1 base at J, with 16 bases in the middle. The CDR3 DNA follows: TGTGCCATCAGTGAGACAACGGGTGGCCTAGGCACAGATACGCAGTATTTT. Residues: CAISETTGGLGTDTQYF.

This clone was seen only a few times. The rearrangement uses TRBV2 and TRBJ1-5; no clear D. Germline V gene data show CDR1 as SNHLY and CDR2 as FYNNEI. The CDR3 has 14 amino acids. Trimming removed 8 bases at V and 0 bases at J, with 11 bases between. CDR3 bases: TGTGCCAGCGCGGCATTCTATAGCAATCAGCCCCAGCATTTT. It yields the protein CASAAFYSNQPQHF. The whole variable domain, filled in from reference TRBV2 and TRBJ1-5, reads EPEVTQTPSHQVTQMGQEVILRCVPISNHLYFYWYRQILGQKVEFLVSFYNNEISEKSEIFDDQFSVERPDGSNFTLKIRSTKLEDSAMYFCASAAFYSNQPQHFGDGTRLSIL.

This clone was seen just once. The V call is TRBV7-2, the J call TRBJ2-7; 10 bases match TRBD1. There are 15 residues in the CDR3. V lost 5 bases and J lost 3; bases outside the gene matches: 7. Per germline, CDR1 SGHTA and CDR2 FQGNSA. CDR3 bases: TGTGCCAGCAGCCCCCGACAGGGGGCAATCTACGAGCAGTACTTC. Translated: CASSPRQGAIYEQYF.

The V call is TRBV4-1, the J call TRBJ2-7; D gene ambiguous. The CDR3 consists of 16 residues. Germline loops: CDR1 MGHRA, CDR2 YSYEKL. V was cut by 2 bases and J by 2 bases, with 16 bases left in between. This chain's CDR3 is CASSQFGLHSTYEQYF. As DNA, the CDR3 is TGCGCCAGCAGCCAATTCGGTCTGCACAGTACCTACGAGCAGTACTTC.

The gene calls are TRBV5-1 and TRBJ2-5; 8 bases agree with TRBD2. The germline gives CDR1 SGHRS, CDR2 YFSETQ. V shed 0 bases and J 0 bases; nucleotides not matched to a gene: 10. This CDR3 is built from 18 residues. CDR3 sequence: CASSLVARSGGHQETQYF. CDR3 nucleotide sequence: TGCGCCAGCAGCTTGGTTGCCCGGAGCGGGGGCCACCAAGAGACCCAGTACTTC. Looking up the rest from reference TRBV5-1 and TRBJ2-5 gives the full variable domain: KAGVTQTPRYLIKTRGQQVTLSCSPISGHRSVSWYQQTPGQGLQFLFEYFSETQRNKGNFPGRFSGRQFSNSRSEMNVSTLELGDSALYLCASSLVARSGGHQETQYFGPGTRLLVL.

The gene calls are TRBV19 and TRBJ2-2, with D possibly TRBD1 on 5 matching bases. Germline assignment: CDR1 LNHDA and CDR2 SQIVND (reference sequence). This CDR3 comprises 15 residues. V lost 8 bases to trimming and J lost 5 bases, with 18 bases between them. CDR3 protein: CASRNQGPRTGELFF. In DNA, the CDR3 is TGTGCCAGTCGAAACCAGGGCCCCCGTACCGGGGAGCTGTTTTTT.

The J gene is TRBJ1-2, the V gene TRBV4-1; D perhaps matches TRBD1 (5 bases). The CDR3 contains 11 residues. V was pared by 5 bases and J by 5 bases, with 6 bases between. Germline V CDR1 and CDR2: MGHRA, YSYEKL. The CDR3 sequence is CASSSGYGYTF. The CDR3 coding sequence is TGCGCCAGCAGCTCAGGGTATGGCTACACCTTC.

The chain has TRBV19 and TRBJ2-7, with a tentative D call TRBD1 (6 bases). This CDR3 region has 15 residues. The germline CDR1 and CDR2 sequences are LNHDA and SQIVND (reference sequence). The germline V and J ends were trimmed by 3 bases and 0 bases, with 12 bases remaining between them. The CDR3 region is CASSISGALSYEQYF. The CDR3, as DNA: TGTGCCAGTAGTATTTCAGGGGCCCTCTCCTACGAGCAGTACTTC.

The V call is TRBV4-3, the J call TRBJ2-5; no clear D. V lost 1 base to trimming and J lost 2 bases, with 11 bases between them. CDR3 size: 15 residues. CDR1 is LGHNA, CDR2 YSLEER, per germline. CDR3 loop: CASSQASGLQETQYF. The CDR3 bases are TGCGCCAGCAGCCAAGCGTCGGGTCTACAAGAGACCCAGTACTTC.

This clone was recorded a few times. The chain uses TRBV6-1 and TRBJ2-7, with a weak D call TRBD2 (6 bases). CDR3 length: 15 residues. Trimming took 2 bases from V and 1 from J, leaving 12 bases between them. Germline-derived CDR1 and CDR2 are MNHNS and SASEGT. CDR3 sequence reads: CASSERNGGSYEQYF. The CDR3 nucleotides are TGTGCCAGCAGTGAAAGGAACGGGGGTTCCTACGAGCAGTACTTC.

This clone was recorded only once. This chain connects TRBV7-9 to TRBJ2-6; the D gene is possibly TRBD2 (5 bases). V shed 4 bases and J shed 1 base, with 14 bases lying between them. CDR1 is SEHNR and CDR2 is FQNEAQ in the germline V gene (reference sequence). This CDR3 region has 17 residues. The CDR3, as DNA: TGTGCCAGCAGCTCGGGAAGGGTCCGGTCTGGGGCCAACGTCCTGACTTTC. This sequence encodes CASSSGRVRSGANVLTF.

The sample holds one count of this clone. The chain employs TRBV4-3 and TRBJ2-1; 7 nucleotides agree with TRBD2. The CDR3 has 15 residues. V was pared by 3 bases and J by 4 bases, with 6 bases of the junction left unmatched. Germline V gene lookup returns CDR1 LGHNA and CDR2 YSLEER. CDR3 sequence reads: CASSQGTISYNEQFF. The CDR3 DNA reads TGCGCCAGCAGCCAGGGGACTATATCGTACAATGAGCAGTTCTTC.

CDR3 protein: CASSDSGGPMSEQFF. CDR3 nucleotides: TGTGCCAGCAGTGACTCGGGGGGGCCTATGAGTGAGCAGTTCTTC. The chain combines TRBV6-4 with TRBJ2-1, with a possible D match to TRBD2 (7 bases). Per germline, CDR1 MRHNA and CDR2 SNTAGT. The V end was cut by 0 bases, the J end by 9 bases, with 15 bases between. The CDR3 loop spans 15 amino acids.

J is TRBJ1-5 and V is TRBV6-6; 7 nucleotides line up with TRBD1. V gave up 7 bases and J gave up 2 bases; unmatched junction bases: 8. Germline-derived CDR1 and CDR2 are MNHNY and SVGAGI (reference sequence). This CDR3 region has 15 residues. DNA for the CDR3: TGTGCCAGCACCCTAGACAGGGACGGCAATCAGCCCCAGCATTTT. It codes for CASTLDRDGNQPQHF.

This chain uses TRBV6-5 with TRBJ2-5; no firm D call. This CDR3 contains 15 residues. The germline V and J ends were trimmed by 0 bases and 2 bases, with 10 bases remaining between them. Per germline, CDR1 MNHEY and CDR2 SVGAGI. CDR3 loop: CASSYSTSPQETQYF. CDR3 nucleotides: TGTGCCAGCAGTTACTCCACATCTCCACAAGAGACCCAGTACTTC.